The source of this T cell receptor (beta chain) is a study of T cell responses to AZD1222 COVID-19 vaccine. With respect to this clone: Its antigen is unidentified.

Pooled samples include second doses given at about 4 or 12 weeks. General study findings and limits: In the spike-specific TCR repertoire, nearly half reportedly target unmutated variant regions. Only after the peak T cell response were repertoires sampled.

CDR3 length equals 14 residues. CDR1 is MDHEN, CDR2 SYDVKM, per germline. Trimming took off 6 bases at V and 0 bases at J, with 9 bases between the two ends. Sequencing was performed with immunoSEQ multiplex PCR; in TCRdb, only in-frame clones are kept and a portion is missing. The sample holds 130,000 to 150,000 clones, approximately 89% seen once. V and J are TRBV28 and TRBJ1-3; D gene uncertain. This clonotype was obtained from an adult who received the AZD1222 COVID-19 vaccine. The sequencing used peripheral blood, collected 28 days after the second AZD1222 dose. The CDR3 reads CASRAQSSGNTIYF. In DNA form, the CDR3 reads TGTGCCAGCAGAGCTCAGAGCTCTGGAAACACCATATATTTT.